This T cell receptor beta chain was captured in a study of blood T cell repertoires in COVID-19. Across the whole study: The United States, Italy and Spain provided the acute and convalescent COVID-19 samples.

Patients at the Seattle site were enrolled during active infection and followed longitudinally. Germline V CDR1 and CDR2: SGHDT, YYEEEE. There are 16 residues in the CDR3. V gave up 0 bases and J gave up 10 bases, with 17 bases separating them. Original data processing: Researchers report that nucleated cell counts were estimated from reference gene primer amplification. Sequencing was performed with immunoSEQ multiplex PCR; in TCRdb, only in-frame clones are kept and a portion is missing. V and J calls and clone size are given by that table; D and trimming were obtained from the DNA. The repertoire holds approximately 240,000 clones, with 92% as singletons.

The chain is built from TRBV5-6 and TRBJ1-6; D not resolved. The sequenced material came from peripheral blood. The TCR comes from a man in his thirties or forties with COVID-19, enrolled during active disease. CDR3 bases: TGTGCCAGCAGCTTGGATTTTACGGGGAGAGGATCACCCCTCCACTTT. It specifies CASSLDFTGRGSPLHF. The full variable domain, with the rest looked up from reference TRBV5-6 and TRBJ1-6, is DAGVTQSPTHLIKTRGQQVTLRCSPKSGHDTVSWYQQALGQGPQFIFQYYEEEERQRGNFPDRFSGHQFPNYSSELNVNALLLGDSALYLCASSLDFTGRGSPLHFGNGTRLTVT.